This TCR beta chain was retrieved from a study of cytomegalovirus exposure and HLA in healthy donors. Germline CDR1 SNHLY, CDR2 FYNNEI. This CDR3 contains 14 residues. Unmatched junction bases numbered 7, after V lost 7 bases and J lost 2 bases. The PCR used 60 Vbeta and 13 Jbeta primers. TCRdb's copy holds only in-frame clones and misses some; the assay was immunoSEQ multiplex PCR. The sample records about 90,000 clones, over 55% being singletons. The sample comprised PBMCs. The sequence came from a woman aged 45 to 65 in good health and CMV-seropositive. J is TRBJ2-7 and V is TRBV2, with 8 bases lining up with TRBD1. CDR3 amino acids: CASTAGQATYEQYF. The CDR3 bases are TGTGCCAGCACCGCGGGACAGGCTACCTACGAGCAGTACTTC.